Sequencing of this TCR beta chain was carried out in a study of CXCR3-negative and CXCR3-positive naive CD8 T cells. This CDR3 comprises 14 residues. Germline values: CDR1 MNHEY, CDR2 SVGAGI. Libraries of TRB cDNA were made by 5' RACE and carried UMIs. TCRdb re-called the 5' RACE reads and catalogs CDR3 proteins one per entry, DNA excluded. The sample holds around 45,000 distinct CDR3 sequences. The J gene is TRBJ2-2, the V gene TRBV6-5; TCRdb proposes TRBD1, but this gene call is untestable without DNA. This clonotype was obtained from a human donor in good health. Some clones in this sample may be carry-over from other donors' samples. The sequenced material came from naive CXCR3- CD8+ T cells from blood. Subset here: CD45RO-CCR7+CD27+CD95- naive CD8+ T cells lacking CXCR3 (TNR3-). The CDR3 reads CASNHRGDTGELFF.